This T cell receptor (delta chain) was recovered during a study of γδ T cells in repeated Plasmodium falciparum infection. Study as a whole: Four controlled malaria infections with P. falciparum NF54 spanned roughly 590 days.

TCRdb made new clone calls on the multiplex PCR reads using CATT. The table includes some 51,000 delta-chain clones, roughly 2% detected once. This CDR3 comprises 21 residues. Germline V gene lookup returns CDR1 TSWWSYY and CDR2 QGS. Germline trimming cut 0 bases from V and 3 bases from J; bases unmatched to any gene: 16. Bulk repertoires came from Vgamma9/Vdelta2+ or Vdelta2-negative gammadelta T cells flow-sorted from PBMC. This clone was picked up many times. This sequence was found in a pool of human donors (malaria-infected and uninfected, not separated). V is TRDV1 and J is TRDJ1; the match to TRDD3 covers 13 bases. Sequenced sample: gamma-delta T cells from blood. CDR3 residues: CALGELSPYWGIRVGADKLIF. The DNA of the CDR3 is TGTGCTCTTGGGGAACTGAGTCCTTACTGGGGGATACGGGTTGGGGCCGATAAACTCATCTTT.